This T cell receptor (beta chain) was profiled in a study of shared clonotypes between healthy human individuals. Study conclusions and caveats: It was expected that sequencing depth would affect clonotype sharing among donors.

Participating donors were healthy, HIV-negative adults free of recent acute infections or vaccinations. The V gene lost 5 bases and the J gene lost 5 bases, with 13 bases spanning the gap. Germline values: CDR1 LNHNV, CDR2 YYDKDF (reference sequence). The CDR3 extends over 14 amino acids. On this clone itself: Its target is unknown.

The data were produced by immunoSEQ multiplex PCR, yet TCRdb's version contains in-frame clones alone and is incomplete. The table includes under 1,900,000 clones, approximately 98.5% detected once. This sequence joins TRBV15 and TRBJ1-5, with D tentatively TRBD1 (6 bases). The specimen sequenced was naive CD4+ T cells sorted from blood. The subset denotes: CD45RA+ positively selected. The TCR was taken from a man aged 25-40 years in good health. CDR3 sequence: CATSSLGGYQPQHF. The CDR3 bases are TGTGCCACCAGCTCCCTGGGGGGCTATCAGCCCCAGCATTTT. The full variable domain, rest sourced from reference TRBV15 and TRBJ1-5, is DAMVIQNPRYQVTQFGKPVTLSCSQTLNHNVMYWYQQKSSQAPKLLFHYYDKDFNNEADTPDNFQSRRPNTSFCFLDIRSPGLGDTAMYLCATSSLGGYQPQHFGDGTRLSIL.